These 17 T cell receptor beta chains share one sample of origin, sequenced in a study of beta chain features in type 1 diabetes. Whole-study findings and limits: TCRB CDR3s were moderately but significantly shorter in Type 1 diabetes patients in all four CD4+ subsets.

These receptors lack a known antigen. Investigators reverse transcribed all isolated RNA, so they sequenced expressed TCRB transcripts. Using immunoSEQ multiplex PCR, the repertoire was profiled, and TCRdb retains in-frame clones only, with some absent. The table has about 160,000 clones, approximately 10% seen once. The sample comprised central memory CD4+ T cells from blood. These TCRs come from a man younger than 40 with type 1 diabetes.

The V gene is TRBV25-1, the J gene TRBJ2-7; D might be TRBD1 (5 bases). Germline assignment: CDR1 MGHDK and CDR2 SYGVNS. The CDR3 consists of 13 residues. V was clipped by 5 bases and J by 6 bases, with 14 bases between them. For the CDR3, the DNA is TGTGCCAGCAGTCGACAGATCGAGTCCGAGCAGTACTTC. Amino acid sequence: CASSRQIESEQYF.

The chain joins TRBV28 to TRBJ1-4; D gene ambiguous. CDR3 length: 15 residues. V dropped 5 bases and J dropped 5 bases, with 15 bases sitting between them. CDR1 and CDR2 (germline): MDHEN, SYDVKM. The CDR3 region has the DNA TGTGCCAGCAGTCCAGGCCCCGGGAGGAATGAAAAACTGTTTTTT. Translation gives CASSPGPGRNEKLFF.

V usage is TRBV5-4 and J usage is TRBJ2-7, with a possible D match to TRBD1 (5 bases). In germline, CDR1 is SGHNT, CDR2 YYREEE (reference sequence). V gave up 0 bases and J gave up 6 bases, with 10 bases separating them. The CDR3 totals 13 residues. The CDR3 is CASSLDQGSEQYF. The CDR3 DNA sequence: TGTGCCAGCAGCTTGGATCAGGGCTCCGAGCAGTACTTC.

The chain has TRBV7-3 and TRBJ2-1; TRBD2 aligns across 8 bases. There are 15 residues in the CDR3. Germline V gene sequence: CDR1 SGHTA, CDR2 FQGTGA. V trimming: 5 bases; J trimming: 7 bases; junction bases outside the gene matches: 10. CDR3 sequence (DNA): TGTGCCAGCAGCCCCTTCGCGGGAGGAGGTAATGAGCAGTTCTTC. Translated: CASSPFAGGGNEQFF.

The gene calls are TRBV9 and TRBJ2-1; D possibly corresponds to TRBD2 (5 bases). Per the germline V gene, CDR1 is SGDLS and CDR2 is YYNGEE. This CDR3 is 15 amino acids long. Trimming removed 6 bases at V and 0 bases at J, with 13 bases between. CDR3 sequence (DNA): TGTGCCAGCACCACGGACGGGGACTCCTACAATGAGCAGTTCTTC. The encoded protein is CASTTDGDSYNEQFF.

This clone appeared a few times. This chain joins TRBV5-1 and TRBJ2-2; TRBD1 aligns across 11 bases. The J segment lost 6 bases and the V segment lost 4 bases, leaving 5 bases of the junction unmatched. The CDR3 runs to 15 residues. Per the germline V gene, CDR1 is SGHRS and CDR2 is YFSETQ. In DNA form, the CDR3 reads TGCGCCAGCAGCACCGGACAGGGGGCATCCGGGGAGCTGTTTTTT. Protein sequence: CASSTGQGASGELFF.

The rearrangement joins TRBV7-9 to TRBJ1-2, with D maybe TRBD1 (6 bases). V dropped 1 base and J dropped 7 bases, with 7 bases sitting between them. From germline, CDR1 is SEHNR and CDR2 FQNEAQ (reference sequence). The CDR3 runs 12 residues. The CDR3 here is CASSLDRAGYTF. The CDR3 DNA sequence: TGTGCCAGCAGCTTAGACAGGGCTGGCTACACCTTC.

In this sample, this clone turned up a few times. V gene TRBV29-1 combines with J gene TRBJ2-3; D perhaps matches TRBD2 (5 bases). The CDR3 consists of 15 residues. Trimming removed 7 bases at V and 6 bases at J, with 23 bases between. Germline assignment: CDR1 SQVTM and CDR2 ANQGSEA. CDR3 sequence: CSASPLSDWEDTQYF. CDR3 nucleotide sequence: TGCAGCGCCTCGCCCCTCTCCGACTGGGAGGATACGCAGTATTTT.

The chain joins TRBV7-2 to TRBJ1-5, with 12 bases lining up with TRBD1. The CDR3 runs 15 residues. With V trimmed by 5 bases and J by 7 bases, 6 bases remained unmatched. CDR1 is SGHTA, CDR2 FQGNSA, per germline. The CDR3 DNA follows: TGTGCCAGCAGCGTCGGGACAGGGGGCTCACAGCCCCAGCATTTT. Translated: CASSVGTGGSQPQHF.

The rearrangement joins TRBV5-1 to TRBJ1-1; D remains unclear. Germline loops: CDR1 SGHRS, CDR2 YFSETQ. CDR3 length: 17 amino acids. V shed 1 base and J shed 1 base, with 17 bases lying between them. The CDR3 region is CASSLRELEKPNTEAFF. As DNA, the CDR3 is TGCGCCAGCAGCTTGAGGGAGCTCGAAAAACCGAACACTGAAGCTTTCTTT.

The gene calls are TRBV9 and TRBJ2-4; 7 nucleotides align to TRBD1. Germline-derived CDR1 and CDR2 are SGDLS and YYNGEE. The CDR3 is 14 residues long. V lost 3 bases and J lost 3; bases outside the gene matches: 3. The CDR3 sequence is CASSGQGGKNIQYF. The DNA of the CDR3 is TGTGCCAGCAGCGGACAGGGCGGCAAAAACATTCAGTACTTC.

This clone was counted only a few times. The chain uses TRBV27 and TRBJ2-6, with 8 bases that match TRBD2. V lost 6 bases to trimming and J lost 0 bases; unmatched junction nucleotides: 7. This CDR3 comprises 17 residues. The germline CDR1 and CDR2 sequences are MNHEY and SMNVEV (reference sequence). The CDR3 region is CASRPLAGASGANVLTF. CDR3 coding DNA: TGTGCCAGCAGACCCCTAGCGGGCGCCTCTGGGGCCAACGTCCTGACTTTC.

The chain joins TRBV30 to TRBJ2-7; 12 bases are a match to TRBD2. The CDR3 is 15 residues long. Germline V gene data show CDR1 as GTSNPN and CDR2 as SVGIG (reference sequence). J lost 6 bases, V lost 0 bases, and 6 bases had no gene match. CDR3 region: CAWSVGGLAGSEQYF. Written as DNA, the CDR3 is TGTGCCTGGAGTGTGGGCGGACTAGCGGGAAGCGAGCAGTACTTC.

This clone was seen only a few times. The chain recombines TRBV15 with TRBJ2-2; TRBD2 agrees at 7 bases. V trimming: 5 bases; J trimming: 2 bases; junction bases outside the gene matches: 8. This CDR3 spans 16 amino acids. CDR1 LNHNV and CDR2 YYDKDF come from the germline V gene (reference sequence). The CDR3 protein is CATSGRVIVNTGELFF. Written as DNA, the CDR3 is TGTGCCACCAGCGGGAGGGTAATCGTTAACACCGGGGAGCTGTTTTTT.

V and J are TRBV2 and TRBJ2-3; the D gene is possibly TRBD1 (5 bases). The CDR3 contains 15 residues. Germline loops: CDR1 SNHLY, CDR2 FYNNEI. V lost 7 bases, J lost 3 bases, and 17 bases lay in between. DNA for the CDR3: TGTGCCAGCAAGAGAGACCTAAGGGGTACAGATACGCAGTATTTT. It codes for CASKRDLRGTDTQYF.

CDR3 DNA: TGTGCCAGCAGCGCCCAGGTTACTAATGAAAAACTGTTTTTT. The encoded protein is CASSAQVTNEKLFF. This chain connects TRBV9 to TRBJ1-4; D is ambiguous. This CDR3 comprises 14 residues. V lost 3 bases and J 2 bases, leaving 8 bases between the germline ends. Germline lookup yields CDR1 SGDLS and CDR2 YYNGEE.

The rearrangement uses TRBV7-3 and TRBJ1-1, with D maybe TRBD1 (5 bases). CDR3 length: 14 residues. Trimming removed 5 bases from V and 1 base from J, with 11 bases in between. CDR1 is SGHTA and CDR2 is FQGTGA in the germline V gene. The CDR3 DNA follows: TGTGCCAGCAGCCCAGGACACTCGAACACTGAAGCTTTCTTT. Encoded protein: CASSPGHSNTEAFF.